These 25 T cell receptor beta chains originate from one sample sequenced in a study of cytomegalovirus exposure and HLA in healthy donors (dated by TCRdb to about 2017). Library preparation used the immunoSEQ multiplex PCR assay. The multiplex PCR relied on a mix of 60 forward primers for TCR Vbeta segments and 13 reverse primers for TCR Jbeta segments. TCRdb mirrors the immuneACCESS table, restricted to in-frame sequences. Some clones are absent from its copies; in checked studies, under half trace to an unresolved V gene, and the reason for the others is unknown. Present in this sample are 200,000 to 250,000 clones, around four fifths of which were seen just once. The ten biggest clones cover approximately 2.6% of the sample. The sample consisted of PBMCs. The receptors here all came from a woman aged 55-75 years in good health and CMV-seropositive.

This rearrangement joins TRBV30 to TRBJ1-6, with D possibly being TRBD1 (6 bases). Germline V lookup: CDR1 GTSNPN, CDR2 SVGIG (reference sequence). The CDR3 has 13 residues. V was shortened by 5 bases and J by 6 bases, with 11 bases between the two germline ends. CDR3 nucleotides: TGTGCCTGGTCCGGGACACCTAATTCACCCCTCCACTTT. Translated: CAWSGTPNSPLHF. Drawing the rest from reference TRBV30 and TRBJ1-6, the complete variable domain is SQTIHQWPATLVQPVGSPLSLECTVEGTSNPNLYWYRQAAGRGLQLLFYSVGIGQISSEVPQNLSASRPQDRQFILSSKKLLLSDSGFYLCAWSGTPNSPLHFGNGTRLTVT.

This chain uses TRBV5-1 with TRBJ2-3; weak D call: TRBD2 (6 bases). The V end lost 0 bases, the J end lost 5 bases, and 7 bases lay between the germline ends. CDR3 length: 13 amino acids. Looked up from germline, CDR1 is SGHRS and CDR2 is YFSETQ. CDR3 sequence reads: CASSLGGVDTQYF. Written as DNA, the CDR3 is TGCGCCAGCAGCTTGGGGGGGGTAGATACGCAGTATTTT. The full variable domain, rest sourced from reference TRBV5-1 and TRBJ2-3, is KAGVTQTPRYLIKTRGQQVTLSCSPISGHRSVSWYQQTPGQGLQFLFEYFSETQRNKGNFPGRFSGRQFSNSRSEMNVSTLELGDSALYLCASSLGGVDTQYFGPGTRLTVL.

This clone was recorded a few times. The V and J genes are TRBV4-2 and TRBJ1-2, with D tentatively TRBD1 (5 bases). Germline V gene lookup returns CDR1 LGHNA and CDR2 YNFKEQ. V was clipped by 2 bases and J by 4 bases, with 17 bases between them. This CDR3 is 16 amino acids long. CDR3 nucleotide sequence: TGTGCCAGCAGCCAAACAACAGGTGAAACCCTCTATGGCTACACCTTC. Amino acid sequence: CASSQTTGETLYGYTF.

The rearrangement links TRBV11-2 to TRBJ2-3; 8 nucleotides align to TRBD2. The CDR3 totals 17 residues. The junction had 9 bases not matched to a gene; V was cut back by 2 bases and J by 2 bases. Germline V gene lookup returns CDR1 SGHAT and CDR2 FQNNGV. The CDR3 region is CASSLLVAGGPTDTQYF. The CDR3 region has the DNA TGTGCCAGCAGCTTACTAGTGGCGGGGGGCCCCACAGATACGCAGTATTTT.

This clone is a singleton in its sample. The J gene is TRBJ2-2, the V gene TRBV6-1, with TRBD1 matching over 11 bases. The V and J ends lost 8 bases and 4 bases, in that order; junction bases with no gene match: 6. This CDR3 spans 15 amino acids. Germline assignment: CDR1 MNHNS and CDR2 SASEGT. In nucleotides, the CDR3 is TGTGCCAGCCTGACCGGGACAGGGGGCACCGGGGAGCTGTTTTTT. Its protein is CASLTGTGGTGELFF.

Only a few counts were recorded for this clone. The chain carries TRBV19 and TRBJ1-5; no clear D. From germline, CDR1 is LNHDA and CDR2 SQIVND (reference sequence). CDR3 length: 15 residues. Trimming pared 7 bases from V and 0 bases from J, leaving 13 bases between. The CDR3 nucleotides read TGTGCCAGTACCGGGTCCTATTATAGCAATCAGCCCCAGCATTTT. Translation gives CASTGSYYSNQPQHF.

This chain connects TRBV30 to TRBJ2-2, with D unclear. Germline CDR1 is GTSNPN and CDR2 is SVGIG (reference sequence). The CDR3 consists of 14 residues. The germline V and J ends were trimmed by 0 bases and 0 bases, with 5 bases remaining between them. The CDR3 loop is CAWSVESNTGELFF. CDR3 nucleotide sequence: TGTGCCTGGAGTGTCGAGTCGAACACCGGGGAGCTGTTTTTT.

The V and J genes are TRBV29-1 and TRBJ1-4, with 9 bases that match TRBD1. Germline lookup yields CDR1 SQVTM and CDR2 ANQGSEA. Trimming removed 5 bases from V and 8 bases from J; junction bases left unmatched: 3. The CDR3 length is 12 residues. CDR3 DNA sequence: TGCAGCGTTAGGACAGGGGAGGAAAAACTGTTTTTT. Residues: CSVRTGEEKLFF.

The chain carries TRBV5-1 and TRBJ2-2; TRBD2 agrees at 7 bases. The junction had 6 bases not matched to a gene; V was cut back by 0 bases and J by 7 bases. CDR1 is SGHRS, CDR2 YFSETQ, per germline. This CDR3 spans 15 amino acids. CDR3 sequence reads: CASSLGVVAGGELFF. CDR3 sequence (DNA): TGCGCCAGCAGCTTGGGAGTCGTAGCGGGCGGGGAGCTGTTTTTT. Full variable domain (remainder filled in from reference TRBV5-1 and TRBJ2-2): KAGVTQTPRYLIKTRGQQVTLSCSPISGHRSVSWYQQTPGQGLQFLFEYFSETQRNKGNFPGRFSGRQFSNSRSEMNVSTLELGDSALYLCASSLGVVAGGELFFGEGSRLTVL.

The CDR3 nucleotides read TGTGCCAGCTCAGTGGACAGCTCTGGAAACACCATATATTTT. This codes for CASSVDSSGNTIYF. The V and J genes are TRBV18 and TRBJ1-3, with a weak D call TRBD1 (6 bases). The CDR3 is made up of 14 amino acids. The germline V gene has CDR1 KGHSH and CDR2 LQKENI. V lost 5 bases and J 0 bases, leaving 8 bases between the germline ends.

The chain carries TRBV27 and TRBJ1-2; 8 nucleotides match TRBD1. This CDR3 comprises 16 residues. CDR1 and CDR2 (germline): MNHEY, SMNVEV (reference sequence). Trimming took 3 bases from V and 6 from J; bases not matched to a gene: 12. The CDR3 is CASSFLGQGKWDGYTF. The CDR3 DNA is TGTGCCAGCAGTTTCCTCGGACAGGGAAAATGGGATGGCTACACCTTC.

V gene TRBV7-6 combines with J gene TRBJ2-5, with TRBD1 identical over 10 bases. Germline values: CDR1 SGHVS, CDR2 FNYEAQ. The CDR3 totals 14 residues. The J segment lost 4 bases and the V segment lost 4 bases, leaving 3 bases of the junction unmatched. The DNA of the CDR3 is TGTGCCAGCAGCTCGTGGGACAGGGGAGAGACCCAGTACTTC. Protein sequence: CASSSWDRGETQYF.

The rearrangement joins TRBV4-2 to TRBJ1-2; perhaps TRBD1 as D (6 bases). The CDR3 runs 16 residues. Germline lookup yields CDR1 LGHNA and CDR2 YNFKEQ. The V and J ends lost 2 bases and 7 bases respectively, with 20 bases between them. The CDR3 DNA sequence: TGTGCCAGCAGCCAACTTATACAGGGCCCAGGCTTTGGCTACACCTTC. Encoded protein: CASSQLIQGPGFGYTF.

Concerning this clone itself: Relative to the germline gene, one junction end is altered; a read error may explain this. The V call is TRBV7-9, the J call TRBJ1-5, with D perhaps TRBD1 (6 bases). The CDR3 is made up of 16 amino acids. Germline loops: CDR1 SEHNR, CDR2 FQNEAQ (reference sequence). Here the CDR3 reads CSSSKSSGDGNQPQHF. The CDR3 DNA sequence: TGTTCCAGCAGCAAATCGTCAGGGGACGGCAATCAGCCCCAGCATTTT.

This clone was counted a single time. V and J are TRBV10-3 and TRBJ2-3, with D tentatively TRBD1 (6 bases). The CDR3 has 12 amino acids. Trimming left V 3 bases short and J 5 bases short, with 6 bases between. Germline CDR1 and CDR2: ENHRY and SYGVKD. The CDR3 sequence: CAISDRGDTQYF. In DNA form, the CDR3 reads TGTGCCATCAGTGACAGGGGAGATACGCAGTATTTT.

The J gene is TRBJ1-1, the V gene TRBV20-1; the match to TRBD1 covers 8 bases. CDR3 length equals 10 residues. Per the germline V gene, CDR1 is DFQATT and CDR2 is SNEGSKA (reference sequence). Unmatched junction bases numbered 4, after V lost 6 bases and J lost 10 bases. CDR3 loop: CSASDRGAFF. The CDR3 DNA reads TGCAGTGCCAGCGACAGGGGAGCTTTCTTT.

The chain joins TRBV30 to TRBJ2-1; D call uncertain. The V gene's germline CDR1 is GTSNPN and CDR2 SVGIG (reference sequence). This CDR3 comprises 17 residues. The V end lost 2 bases, the J end lost 0 bases, and 17 bases lay between the germline ends. The CDR3 nucleotides are TGTGCCTGGAGTTCTCGATACCGACTTAACTCCTACAATGAGCAGTTCTTC. This gives the protein CAWSSRYRLNSYNEQFF. Full variable domain (remainder filled in from reference TRBV30 and TRBJ2-1): SQTIHQWPATLVQPVGSPLSLECTVEGTSNPNLYWYRQAAGRGLQLLFYSVGIGQISSEVPQNLSASRPQDRQFILSSKKLLLSDSGFYLCAWSSRYRLNSYNEQFFGPGTRLTVL.

V usage is TRBV18 and J usage is TRBJ2-7; 10 bases agree with TRBD2. This CDR3 is 16 amino acids long. Germline-derived CDR1 and CDR2 are KGHSH and LQKENI. Unmatched junction bases numbered 8, after V lost 0 bases and J lost 6 bases. The CDR3 sequence: CASSPPSLAGFFEQYF. CDR3 coding DNA: TGTGCCAGCTCACCACCCTCACTAGCGGGATTCTTCGAGCAGTACTTC.

In this sample, this clone turned up once. The chain recombines TRBV18 with TRBJ2-3; 9 bases map to TRBD1. The CDR3 sequence is 15 residues long. Germline lookup yields CDR1 KGHSH and CDR2 LQKENI. The V segment lost 3 bases and the J segment 5 bases; nucleotides outside the gene matches: 6. The CDR3, as DNA: TGTGCCAGCTCACCCGCGGGACAGGGTAAAGATACGCAGTATTTT. Translated, it gives CASSPAGQGKDTQYF.

Turning to this clone: An end of the junction does not agree with germline; a read error may underlie this. V is TRBV5-1 and J is TRBJ2-7, with D possibly being TRBD1 (5 bases). Per germline, CDR1 SGHRS and CDR2 YFSETQ. The CDR3 has 15 residues. The CDR3 region has the DNA TGCGCCAGCAGCTTGGTTCCAGGGAACTCCCACGAGCAGTACTTC. Its translation is CASSLVPGNSHEQYF.

The chain combines TRBV4-2 with TRBJ1-6, with D possibly matching TRBD1 (6 bases). The V end lost 2 bases, the J end lost 7 bases, and 12 bases lay between the germline ends. The germline gives CDR1 LGHNA, CDR2 YNFKEQ. The CDR3 has 15 residues. The CDR3 DNA reads as TGTGCCAGCAGCCAATTTGACAGGATGAATTCACCCCTCCACTTT. This encodes CASSQFDRMNSPLHF.

V and J are TRBV30 and TRBJ1-5; D is unresolved. Germline V lookup: CDR1 GTSNPN, CDR2 SVGIG (reference sequence). This CDR3 contains 13 residues. V shed 4 bases and J shed 3 bases, with 10 bases lying between them. CDR3 bases: TGTGCCTGGACACCGGGGTACAATCAGCCCCAGCATTTT. Translation gives CAWTPGYNQPQHF.

This rearrangement joins TRBV6-5 to TRBJ2-7, with D tentatively TRBD2 (6 bases). The V end lost 4 bases, the J end lost 0 bases, and 13 bases lay between the germline ends. Looked up from germline, CDR1 is MNHEY and CDR2 is SVGAGI. CDR3 length equals 15 residues. CDR3 coding DNA: TGTGCCAGCAGTTCGCCGGGACTCAGCTCCTACGAGCAGTACTTC. It translates to CASSSPGLSSYEQYF.

The chain employs TRBV6-5 and TRBJ1-2; 9 nucleotides line up with TRBD1. CDR1 and CDR2 (germline): MNHEY, SVGAGI. The CDR3 consists of 13 residues. V dropped 6 bases and J dropped 4; count of bases not matched to a gene: 3. The CDR3 here is CASSNRGPYGYTF. The DNA for the CDR3 is TGTGCCAGCAGCAACAGGGGGCCCTATGGCTACACCTTC.

In this sample, this clone turned up a few times. The rearrangement links TRBV5-1 to TRBJ2-3; 8 bases align to TRBD2. Trimming removed 2 bases from V and 6 bases from J; junction bases left unmatched: 14. Germline values: CDR1 SGHRS, CDR2 YFSETQ. The CDR3 extends over 17 amino acids. CDR3 loop: CASSLDLKAGVSDTQYF. CDR3 coding DNA: TGCGCCAGCAGCTTAGACTTGAAAGCGGGAGTATCGGATACGCAGTATTTT.